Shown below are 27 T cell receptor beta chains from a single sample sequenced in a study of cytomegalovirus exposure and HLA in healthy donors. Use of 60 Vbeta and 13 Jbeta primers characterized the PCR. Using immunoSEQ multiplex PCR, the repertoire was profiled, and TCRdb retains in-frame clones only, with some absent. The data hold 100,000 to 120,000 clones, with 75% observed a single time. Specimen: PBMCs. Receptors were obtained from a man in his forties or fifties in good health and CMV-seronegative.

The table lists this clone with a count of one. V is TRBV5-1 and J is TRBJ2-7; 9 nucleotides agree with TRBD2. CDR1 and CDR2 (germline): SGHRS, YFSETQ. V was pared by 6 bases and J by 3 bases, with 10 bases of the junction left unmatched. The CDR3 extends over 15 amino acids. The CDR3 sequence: CASTQTSGGYYEQYF. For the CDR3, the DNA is TGCGCCAGCACCCAGACGAGCGGGGGGTACTACGAGCAGTACTTC.

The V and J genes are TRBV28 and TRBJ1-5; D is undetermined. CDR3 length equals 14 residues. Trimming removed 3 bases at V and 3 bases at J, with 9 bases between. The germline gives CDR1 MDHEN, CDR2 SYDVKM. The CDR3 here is CASSFWQANQPQHF. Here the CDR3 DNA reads TGTGCCAGCAGTTTCTGGCAGGCCAATCAGCCCCAGCATTTT.

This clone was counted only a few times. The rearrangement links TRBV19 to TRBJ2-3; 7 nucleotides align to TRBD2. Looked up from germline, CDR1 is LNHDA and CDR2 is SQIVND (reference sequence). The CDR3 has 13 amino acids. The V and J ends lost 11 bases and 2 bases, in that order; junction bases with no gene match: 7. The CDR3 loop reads CASGLVDTDTQYF. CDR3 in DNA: TGTGCCTCCGGACTAGTGGACACAGATACGCAGTATTTT.

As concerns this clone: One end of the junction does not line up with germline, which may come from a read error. DNA for the CDR3: TGTGCCAGCACTTTAAGCCCTGGCTACGAGCAGTACTTC. Amino acids: CASTLSPGYEQYF. This rearrangement joins TRBV27 to TRBJ2-7, with D unclear. The CDR3 loop spans 13 amino acids. Germline values: CDR1 MNHEY, CDR2 SMNVEV (reference sequence).

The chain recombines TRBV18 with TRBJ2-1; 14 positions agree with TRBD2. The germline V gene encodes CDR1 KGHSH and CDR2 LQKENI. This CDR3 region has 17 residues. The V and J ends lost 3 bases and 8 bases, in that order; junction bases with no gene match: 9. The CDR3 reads CASSPISGLAGVHEQFF. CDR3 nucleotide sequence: TGTGCCAGCTCACCGATCTCGGGACTAGCGGGAGTCCATGAGCAGTTCTTC.

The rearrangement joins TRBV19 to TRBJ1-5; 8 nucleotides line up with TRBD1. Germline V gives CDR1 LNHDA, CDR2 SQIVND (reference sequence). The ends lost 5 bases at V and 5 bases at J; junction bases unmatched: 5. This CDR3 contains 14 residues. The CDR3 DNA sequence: TGTGCCAGTAGTCTGATACAGGGGGATCAGCCCCAGCATTTT. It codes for CASSLIQGDQPQHF.

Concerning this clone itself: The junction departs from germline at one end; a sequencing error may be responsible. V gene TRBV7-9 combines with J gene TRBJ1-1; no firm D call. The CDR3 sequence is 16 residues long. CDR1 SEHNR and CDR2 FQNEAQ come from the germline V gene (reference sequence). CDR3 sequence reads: CSSTPRDLGANTEAFF. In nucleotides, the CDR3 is TGTTCCAGCACCCCCCGCGATTTGGGAGCTAACACTGAAGCTTTCTTT.

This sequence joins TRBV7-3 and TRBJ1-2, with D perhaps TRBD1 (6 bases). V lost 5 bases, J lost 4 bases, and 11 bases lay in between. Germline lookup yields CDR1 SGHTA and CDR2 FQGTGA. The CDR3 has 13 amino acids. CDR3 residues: CASSAQGAYGYTF. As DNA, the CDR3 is TGTGCCAGCAGCGCACAGGGAGCCTATGGCTACACCTTC.

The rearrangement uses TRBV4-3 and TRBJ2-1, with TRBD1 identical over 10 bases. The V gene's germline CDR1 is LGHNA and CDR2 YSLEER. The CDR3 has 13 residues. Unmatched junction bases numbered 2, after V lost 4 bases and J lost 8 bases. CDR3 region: CASSRDRGDEQFF. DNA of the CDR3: TGCGCCAGCAGCCGGGACAGGGGAGATGAGCAGTTCTTC.

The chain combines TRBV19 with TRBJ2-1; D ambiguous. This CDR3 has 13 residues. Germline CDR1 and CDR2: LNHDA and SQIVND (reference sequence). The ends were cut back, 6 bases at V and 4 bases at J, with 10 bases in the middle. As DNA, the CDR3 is TGTGCCAGTAGAAGTTCAGGTTACAATGAGCAGTTCTTC. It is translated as CASRSSGYNEQFF. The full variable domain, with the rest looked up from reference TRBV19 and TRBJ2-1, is DGGITQSPKYLFRKEGQNVTLSCEQNLNHDAMYWYRQDPGQGLRLIYYSQIVNDFQKGDIAEGYSVSREKKESFPLTVTSAQKNPTAFYLCASRSSGYNEQFFGPGTRLTVL.

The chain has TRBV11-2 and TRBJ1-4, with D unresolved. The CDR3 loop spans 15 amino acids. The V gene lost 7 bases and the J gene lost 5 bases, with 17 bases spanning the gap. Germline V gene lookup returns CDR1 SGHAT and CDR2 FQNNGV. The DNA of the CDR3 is TGTGCCAGCACCCCTCGGACGAGGGAAAATGAAAAACTGTTTTTT. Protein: CASTPRTRENEKLFF.

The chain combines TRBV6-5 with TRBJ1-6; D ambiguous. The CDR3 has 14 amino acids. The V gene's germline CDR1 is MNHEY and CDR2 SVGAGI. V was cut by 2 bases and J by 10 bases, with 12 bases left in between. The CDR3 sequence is CASSYTQEESPLHF. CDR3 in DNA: TGTGCCAGCAGTTACACCCAGGAGGAATCACCCCTCCACTTT.

DNA for the CDR3: TGTGCCACCAGCAGTACACTAGCGGGAGGGCCCTACGAGCAGTACTTC. Translated: CATSSTLAGGPYEQYF. This chain uses TRBV15 with TRBJ2-7; 13 bases agree with TRBD2. This CDR3 comprises 16 residues. Germline V gene sequence: CDR1 LNHNV, CDR2 YYDKDF (reference sequence). Trimming cost V 3 bases and J 2 bases; bases outside gene matches: 4.

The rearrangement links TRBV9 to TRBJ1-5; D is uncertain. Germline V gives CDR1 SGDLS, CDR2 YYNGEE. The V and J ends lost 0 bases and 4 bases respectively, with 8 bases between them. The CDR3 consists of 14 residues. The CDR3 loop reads CASSVGASNQPQHF. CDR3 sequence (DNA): TGTGCCAGCAGCGTAGGAGCGAGTAATCAGCCCCAGCATTTT.

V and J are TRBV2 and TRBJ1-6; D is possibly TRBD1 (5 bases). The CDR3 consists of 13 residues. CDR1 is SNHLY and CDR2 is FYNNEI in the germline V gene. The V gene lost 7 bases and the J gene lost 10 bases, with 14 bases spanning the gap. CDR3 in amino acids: CASILQGTSPLHF. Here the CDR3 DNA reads TGTGCCAGCATCTTGCAGGGAACCTCACCCCTCCACTTT. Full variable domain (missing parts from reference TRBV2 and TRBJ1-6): EPEVTQTPSHQVTQMGQEVILRCVPISNHLYFYWYRQILGQKVEFLVSFYNNEISEKSEIFDDQFSVERPDGSNFTLKIRSTKLEDSAMYFCASILQGTSPLHFGNGTRLTVT.

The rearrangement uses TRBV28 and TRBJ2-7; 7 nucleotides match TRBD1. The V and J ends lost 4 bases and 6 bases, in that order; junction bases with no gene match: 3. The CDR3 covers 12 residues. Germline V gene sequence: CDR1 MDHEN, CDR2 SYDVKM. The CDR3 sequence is CASSSDRAEQYF. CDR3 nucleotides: TGTGCCAGCAGTTCCGACAGGGCCGAGCAGTACTTC. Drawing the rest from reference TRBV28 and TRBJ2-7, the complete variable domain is DVKVTQSSRYLVKRTGEKVFLECVQDMDHENMFWYRQDPGLGLRLIYFSYDVKMKEKGDIPEGYSVSREKKERFSLILESASTNQTSMYLCASSSDRAEQYFGPGTRLTVT.

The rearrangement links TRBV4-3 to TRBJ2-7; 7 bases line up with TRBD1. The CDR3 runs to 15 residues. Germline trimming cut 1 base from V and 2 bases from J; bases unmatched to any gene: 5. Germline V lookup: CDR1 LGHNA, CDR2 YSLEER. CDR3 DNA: TGCGCCAGCAGCCAAGGTACGGGACAGCCCTACGAGCAGTACTTC. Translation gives CASSQGTGQPYEQYF.

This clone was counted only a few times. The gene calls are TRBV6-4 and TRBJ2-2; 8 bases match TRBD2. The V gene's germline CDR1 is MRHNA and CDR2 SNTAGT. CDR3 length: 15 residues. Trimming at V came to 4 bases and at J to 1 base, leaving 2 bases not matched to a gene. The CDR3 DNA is TGTGCCAGCAGTGTACTAGCGGAGAACACCGGGGAGCTGTTTTTT. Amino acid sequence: CASSVLAENTGELFF.

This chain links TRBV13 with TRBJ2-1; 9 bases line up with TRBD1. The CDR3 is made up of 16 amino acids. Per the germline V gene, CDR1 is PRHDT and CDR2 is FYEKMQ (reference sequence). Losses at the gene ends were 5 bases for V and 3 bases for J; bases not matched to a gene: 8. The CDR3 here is CASSATGTGFYNEQFF. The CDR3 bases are TGTGCCAGCAGCGCTACCGGGACAGGGTTCTACAATGAGCAGTTCTTC.

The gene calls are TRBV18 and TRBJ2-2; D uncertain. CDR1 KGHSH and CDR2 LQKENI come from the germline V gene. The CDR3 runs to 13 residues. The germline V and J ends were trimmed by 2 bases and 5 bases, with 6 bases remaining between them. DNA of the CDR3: TGTGCCAGCTCACCATCCCAAACCGGGGAGCTGTTTTTT. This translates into CASSPSQTGELFF.

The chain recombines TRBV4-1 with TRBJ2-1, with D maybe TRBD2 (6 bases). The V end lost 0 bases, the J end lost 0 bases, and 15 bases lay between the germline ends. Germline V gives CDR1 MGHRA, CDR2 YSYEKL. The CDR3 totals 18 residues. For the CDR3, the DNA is TGCGCCAGCAGCCAAGATGATGAAGGACTAAGCTCCTACAATGAGCAGTTCTTC. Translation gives CASSQDDEGLSSYNEQFF.

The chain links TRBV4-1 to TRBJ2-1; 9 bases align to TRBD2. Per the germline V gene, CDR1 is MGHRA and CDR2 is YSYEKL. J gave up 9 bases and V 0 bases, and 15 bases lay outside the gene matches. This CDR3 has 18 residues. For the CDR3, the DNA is TGCGCCAGCAGCCAAGAGCCACCGACGGCGGGGGGGCCGAGTGAGCAGTTCTTC. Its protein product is CASSQEPPTAGGPSEQFF.

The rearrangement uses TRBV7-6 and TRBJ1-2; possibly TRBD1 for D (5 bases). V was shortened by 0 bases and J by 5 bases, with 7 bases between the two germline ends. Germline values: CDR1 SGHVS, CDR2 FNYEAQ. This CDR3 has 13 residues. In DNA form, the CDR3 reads TGTGCCAGCAGCTTAGCCAGGGATTATGGCTACACCTTC. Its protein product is CASSLARDYGYTF.

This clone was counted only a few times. CDR3 coding DNA: TGTGCCAGCAGTCCTTCGGTCGGGTATCAGCCCCAGCATTTT. Protein sequence: CASSPSVGYQPQHF. The J gene is TRBJ1-5, the V gene TRBV27; D not certain. Trimming cost V 5 bases and J 5 bases, with 13 bases left between them. The CDR3 has 14 amino acids. CDR1 MNHEY and CDR2 SMNVEV come from the germline V gene (reference sequence).

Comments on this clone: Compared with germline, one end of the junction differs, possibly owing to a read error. The CDR3 sequence is CSSSPVPLGTMLDGYTF. CDR3 DNA: TGTTCCAGCAGCCCTGTCCCCCTCGGGACAATGTTAGATGGCTACACCTTC. V gene TRBV7-9 combines with J gene TRBJ1-2, with D perhaps TRBD1 (6 bases). Germline V gene lookup returns CDR1 SEHNR and CDR2 FQNEAQ (reference sequence). CDR3 length equals 17 residues.

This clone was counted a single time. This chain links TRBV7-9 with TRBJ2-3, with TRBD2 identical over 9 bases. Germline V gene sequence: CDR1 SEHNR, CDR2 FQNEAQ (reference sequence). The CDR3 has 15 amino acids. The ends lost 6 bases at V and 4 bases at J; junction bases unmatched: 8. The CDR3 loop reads CASRDVAGGPDTQYF. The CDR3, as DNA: TGTGCCAGCAGGGATGTGGCGGGAGGGCCAGATACGCAGTATTTT.

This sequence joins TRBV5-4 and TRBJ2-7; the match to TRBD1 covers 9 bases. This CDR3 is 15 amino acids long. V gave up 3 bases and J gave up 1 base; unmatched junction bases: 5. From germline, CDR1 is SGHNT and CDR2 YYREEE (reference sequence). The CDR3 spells CASSSHRGLSYEQYF. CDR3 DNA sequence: TGTGCCAGCAGCTCCCACAGGGGGCTATCCTACGAGCAGTACTTC.